Below are 16 T cell receptor beta chains sequenced from a single sample in a study of CD4 T cells in relation to SARS-CoV-2 and coronaviruses. Some clones are missing from TCRdb's copy, which holds only in-frame ones; the method was immunoSEQ multiplex PCR. Among approximately 70,000 clones, approximately 95% were seen once, and the ten largest hold approximately 0.2%. The unexposed donors gave CD4+ T cells in about 2011-2018, prior to COVID-19. The sequencing input was naive CD4+ T cells from PBMCs. Indicated subset: naive CD4+ T cells isolated by negative enrichment. The receptors come from a human donor in good health.

The V gene is TRBV11-1, the J gene TRBJ1-1, with 8 nucleotides matching TRBD1. CDR1 and CDR2 (germline): SGHAT, FQDESV (reference sequence). Trimming took 5 bases from V and 4 from J; bases not matched to a gene: 9. This CDR3 is built from 15 residues. The CDR3 DNA reads as TGTGCCAGCAGCCCCCAGGCAGGGGGCCTCACTGAAGCTTTCTTT. It specifies CASSPQAGGLTEAFF.

The genes are TRBV18 and TRBJ2-1; D might be TRBD1 (8 bases). CDR1 is KGHSH and CDR2 is LQKENI in the germline V gene. The length of the CDR3 is 17 residues. V was pared by 5 bases and J by 4 bases, with 21 bases between. In DNA, the CDR3 is TGTGCCAGCTCAAGTGGGAGGGACGGGACAGGTTACAATGAGCAGTTCTTC. It translates to CASSSGRDGTGYNEQFF.

The rearrangement links TRBV5-1 to TRBJ1-4; D perhaps matches TRBD1 (5 bases). CDR1 and CDR2 from the germline V gene are SGHRS and YFSETQ. The ends were cut back, 4 bases at V and 5 bases at J, with 12 bases in the middle. The CDR3 has 14 residues. The CDR3 nucleotides are TGCGCCAGCAGCAGGACGGGGGGGAATGAAAAACTGTTTTTT. Its translation: CASSRTGGNEKLFF. The full variable domain, with the rest looked up from reference TRBV5-1 and TRBJ1-4, is KAGVTQTPRYLIKTRGQQVTLSCSPISGHRSVSWYQQTPGQGLQFLFEYFSETQRNKGNFPGRFSGRQFSNSRSEMNVSTLELGDSALYLCASSRTGGNEKLFFGSGTQLSVL.

The V call is TRBV7-6, the J call TRBJ2-2; D perhaps matches TRBD2 (7 bases). The germline V gene has CDR1 SGHVS and CDR2 FNYEAQ. This CDR3 has 17 residues. V lost 1 base and J 4 bases, leaving 16 bases between the germline ends. Here the CDR3 DNA reads TGTGCCAGCAGCTTAGGAAGAGGGGGGGCTAGCACCGGGGAGCTGTTTTTT. Its protein product is CASSLGRGGASTGELFF.

This chain links TRBV11-3 with TRBJ2-1; tentative D call: TRBD2 (6 bases). The V and J ends lost 1 base and 9 bases respectively, with 19 bases between them. Germline loops: CDR1 SGHNT, CDR2 YENEEA. The CDR3 runs 16 residues. CDR3 amino acids: CASSLGLGREGSEQFF. Written as DNA, the CDR3 is TGTGCCAGCAGCTTAGGTCTTGGGCGGGAAGGCAGTGAGCAGTTCTTC. Combining the CDR3 with reference TRBV11-3 and TRBJ2-1 gives the whole variable domain EAGVVQSPRYKIIEKKQPVAFWCNPISGHNTLYWYLQNLGQGPELLIRYENEEAVDDSQLPKDRFSAERLKGVDSTLKIQPAELGDSAVYLCASSLGLGREGSEQFFGPGTRLTVL.

V is TRBV7-2 and J is TRBJ2-2; TRBD1 or TRBD2 may be the D gene (5 bases each). Trimming removed 2 bases at V and 1 base at J, with 11 bases between. The CDR3 is 16 residues long. CDR1 SGHTA and CDR2 FQGNSA come from the germline V gene. CDR3 sequence reads: CASSLYWGMNTGELFF. The CDR3 DNA follows: TGTGCCAGCAGCTTATATTGGGGGATGAACACCGGGGAGCTGTTTTTT.

This chain uses TRBV6-5 with TRBJ2-3, with 13 bases aligning to TRBD2. Trimming at V came to 8 bases and at J to 2 bases, leaving 1 base not matched to a gene. The CDR3 runs to 14 residues. Germline CDR1 MNHEY, CDR2 SVGAGI. For the CDR3, the DNA is TGTGCCAGCGGACTAGCGGGGGCCACAGATACGCAGTATTTT. Translated, it gives CASGLAGATDTQYF.

This chain uses TRBV27 with TRBJ2-7, with no clear D. From germline, CDR1 is MNHEY and CDR2 SMNVEV (reference sequence). The CDR3 runs 13 residues. V was cut by 3 bases and J by 3 bases, with 9 bases left in between. The CDR3 is CASSFTGGYEQYF. The CDR3 DNA follows: TGTGCCAGCAGTTTCACGGGCGGCTACGAGCAGTACTTC.

The genes are TRBV2 and TRBJ1-2, with a possible D match to TRBD1 (5 bases). Germline CDR1 reads SNHLY; CDR2 reads FYNNEI. The CDR3 has 15 residues. V lost 4 bases, J lost 2 bases, and 14 bases lay in between. CDR3 sequence reads: CASSAPFQGNYGYTF. The CDR3 nucleotides read TGTGCCAGCAGTGCTCCTTTTCAGGGCAACTATGGCTACACCTTC.

The chain recombines TRBV4-1 with TRBJ2-1, with 10 bases matching TRBD1. Trimming removed 1 base from V and 8 bases from J; junction bases left unmatched: 8. Germline-derived CDR1 and CDR2 are MGHRA and YSYEKL. The CDR3 runs to 16 residues. Here the CDR3 reads CASSQADRGFHHEQFF. DNA of the CDR3: TGCGCCAGCAGCCAAGCGGACAGGGGGTTTCATCATGAGCAGTTCTTC.

This clone has a single count. The V call is TRBV19, the J call TRBJ1-5; possible D gene TRBD1, 5 bases. This CDR3 has 14 residues. With 3 bases removed from V and 5 bases from J, the gap between germline ends came to 11 bases. The germline V gene has CDR1 LNHDA and CDR2 SQIVND (reference sequence). The CDR3 reads CASSIPGRDQPQHF. CDR3 coding DNA: TGTGCCAGTAGTATTCCCGGCAGGGATCAGCCCCAGCATTTT.

The chain carries TRBV9 and TRBJ2-1, with 11 bases matching TRBD2. With 4 bases clipped from V and 5 bases from J, the junction kept 5 bases outside the gene matches. Germline V gene sequence: CDR1 SGDLS, CDR2 YYNGEE. This CDR3 spans 15 amino acids. The CDR3 loop reads CASSLTSGSNNEQFF. CDR3 nucleotides: TGTGCCAGCAGCCTAACTAGCGGGAGTAACAATGAGCAGTTCTTC. The entire variable domain, with the rest obtained from reference TRBV9 and TRBJ2-1, is as follows: DSGVTQTPKHLITATGQRVTLRCSPRSGDLSVYWYQQSLDQGLQFLIQYYNGEERAKGNILERFSAQQFPDLHSELNLSSLELGDSALYFCASSLTSGSNNEQFFGPGTRLTVL.

The rearrangement uses TRBV5-1 and TRBJ2-2; D is possibly TRBD1 (6 bases). Germline lookup yields CDR1 SGHRS and CDR2 YFSETQ. The germline V and J ends were trimmed by 4 bases and 5 bases, with 24 bases remaining between them. This CDR3 has 18 amino acids. The CDR3 loop is CASSHHSKDSRTTGELFF. The CDR3 region has the DNA TGCGCCAGCAGCCATCATTCAAAGGACAGCCGAACAACCGGGGAGCTGTTTTTT.

In its sample, this clone was seen a few times. The rearrangement links TRBV18 to TRBJ2-7, with 7 bases aligning to TRBD1. V lost 3 bases, J lost 4 bases, and 6 bases stayed unmatched. This CDR3 is 14 amino acids long. Germline V gene lookup returns CDR1 KGHSH and CDR2 LQKENI. The CDR3 sequence is CASSPQTGLYEQYF. The CDR3 nucleotides are TGTGCCAGCTCACCCCAGACAGGGCTTTACGAGCAGTACTTC. Full variable domain (rest looked up from reference TRBV18 and TRBJ2-7): NAGVMQNPRHLVRRRGQEARLRCSPMKGHSHVYWYRQLPEEGLKFMVYLQKENIIDESGMPKERFSAEFPKEGPSILRIQQVVRGDSAAYFCASSPQTGLYEQYFGPGTRLTVT.

The CDR3 region is CASGPNIGSPLHF. In DNA form, the CDR3 reads TGTGCCAGCGGACCAAATATAGGTTCACCCCTCCACTTT. This chain uses TRBV6-5 with TRBJ1-6, with unresolved D. Germline CDR1 is MNHEY and CDR2 is SVGAGI. This CDR3 comprises 13 residues. Trimming pared 8 bases from V and 9 bases from J, leaving 14 bases between.

This clone occurred a few times. This rearrangement joins TRBV19 to TRBJ1-5, with 12 bases matching TRBD1. V shed 5 bases, J shed 7 bases, and the junction held 6 bases outside the gene matches. The CDR3 is 15 residues long. From germline, CDR1 is LNHDA and CDR2 SQIVND (reference sequence). CDR3 sequence: CASSERDRGRQPQHF. The CDR3 DNA is TGTGCCAGTAGTGAGAGGGACAGGGGGCGGCAGCCCCAGCATTTT.